This T cell receptor (beta chain) was identified in a study of CD8 T cells in ankylosing spondylitis. TCRdb ran MiXCR on the 5' RACE reads and lists one entry per CDR3 protein. The profile shows 700,000 to 850,000 distinct CDR3 sequences, 12% of them singletons. Remarks on this clonotype: The antigen remains undetermined.

Study observations and caveats: Disease-linked clones had a CD8+ phenotype and relatively low frequency in peripheral blood. Earlier literature documents some of the motif variants in reactive arthritis synovial fluid and blood. According to the report, clones linked to the disease were significantly enriched in matched synovial fluid samples taken from ankylosing spondylitis patients. In ankylosing spondylitis blood, a motif of roughly eight highly homologous TCR beta variants appeared characteristic.

The trim removed 4 bases at V and 0 bases at J, leaving 12 bases unmatched. The CDR3 is 18 residues long. Germline V gene lookup returns CDR1 SGHRS and CDR2 YFSETQ. This sequence was found in a male donor with ankylosing spondylitis. Specimen: blood, either unsorted or a sorted T cell fraction (not recorded which). The V and J genes are TRBV5-1 and TRBJ1-1, with 10 bases aligning to TRBD1. CDR3 sequence (DNA): TGCGCCAGCAGCCGAACGCCGGGACAGGGGTTTCTGAACACTGAAGCTTTCTTT. Translating gives CASSRTPGQGFLNTEAFF.